This TCR beta chain stems from a study of blood T cell repertoires in COVID-19. Study details: COVID-19 samples, acute and convalescent, were from the United States, Italy and Spain. The analysed material was cDNA or gDNA that came from T cells, B-cell-depleted T cells, or PBMCs.

Authors' data handling: Using reference gene primer amplification, nucleated cell counts were estimated. Some clones are missing from TCRdb's copy, which holds only in-frame ones; the method was immunoSEQ multiplex PCR. V, J and clone size are those of that table, while D and trimming were read from the DNA. The sample lists approximately 190,000 clones; around nine tenths were seen once. Trimming at V came to 7 bases and at J to 0 bases, leaving 5 bases not matched to a gene. This CDR3 is 15 amino acids long. Germline V CDR1 and CDR2: LNHDA, SQIVND (reference sequence). J is TRBJ1-3 and V is TRBV19; 8 nucleotides agree with TRBD1. What was sequenced was peripheral blood. The receptor comes from a woman in her forties who had recovered from COVID-19. The CDR3 protein is CASTVDRGSGNTIYF. The DNA for the CDR3 is TGTGCCAGTACCGTCGACAGGGGCTCTGGAAACACCATATATTTT.